A selection of T cell receptor beta chains follows, all from one sample in a study of T cells after yellow fever vaccination. TCRdb used MiXCR to reprocess the 5' RACE reads, holding one entry per CDR3 protein. The sample shows about 550,000 distinct CDR3 sequences, 15% to 20% of them seen only once. Sequencing was performed on PBMCs, taken 15 days after the yellow fever booster vaccination. Receptors were obtained from a man aged 30 to 39 who received the YFV17D yellow fever vaccine. Each CDR3 is given with its conserved first and last residue. A D gene is named only where the DNA matches it firmly. Not every row has a clone size; where given, it reads once, few, many or a size class.

D: .; J: TRBJ1-4; size: once; V: TRBV18; CDR3: CASSSSGIEKLFF; DNA: TGTGCCAGCTCATCGAGTGGGATTGAAAAACTGTTTTTT
D: .; J: TRBJ2-7; size: .; V: TRBV5-1; CDR3: CASYQGEEQYF; DNA: TGCGCCAGCTATCAGGGAGAAGAGCAGTACTTC
D: .; J: TRBJ2-7; size: .; V: TRBV5-5; CDR3: CASSFSTSSYEQYF; DNA: TGTGCCAGCAGCTTCTCAACCAGCTCCTACGAGCAGTACTTC
D: .; J: TRBJ1-1; size: .; V: TRBV24-1; CDR3: CATSAGLNTEAFF; DNA: TGTGCCACCAGCGCAGGGTTGAATACTGAAGCTTTCTTT
D: .; J: TRBJ1-6; size: few; V: TRBV20-1; CDR3: CSAPEAHRSSYNSPLHF; DNA: TGCAGTGCCCCCGAGGCTCACCGGAGCTCCTATAATTCACCCCTCCACTTT
D: .; J: TRBJ2-3; size: .; V: TRBV18; CDR3: CASRDDSSTDTQYF; DNA: TGTGCCAGCCGCGACGATTCTAGCACAGATACGCAGTATTTT
D: .; J: TRBJ2-2; size: .; V: TRBV9; CDR3: CASTPSHTGELFF; DNA: TGTGCCAGCACCCCTTCCCACACCGGGGAGCTGTTTTTT
D: .; J: TRBJ2-7; size: few; V: TRBV5-5; CDR3: CASSFGSAEQYF; DNA: TGTGCCAGCAGCTTCGGTTCTGCCGAGCAGTACTTC
D: .; J: TRBJ1-1; size: .; V: TRBV5-1; CDR3: CASSLDGQQKAFF; DNA: TGCGCCAGCAGCTTGGACGGACAGCAAAAGGCTTTCTTT
D: .; J: TRBJ2-2; size: few; V: TRBV4-1; CDR3: CASSQLGDTGELFF; DNA: TGCGCCAGCAGCCAACTGGGCGATACCGGGGAGCTGTTTTTT
D: .; J: TRBJ1-2; size: few; V: TRBV30; CDR3: CAWSTGIYGYTF; DNA: TGTGCCTGGTCAACAGGGATCTATGGCTACACCTTC
D: .; J: TRBJ1-5; size: once; V: TRBV12-3/TRBV12-4; CDR3: CASTSSPQGSPQHF; DNA: TGTGCCAGCACCTCTTCCCCCCAGGGGTCGCCCCAGCATTTT
D: TRBD1; J: TRBJ2-7; size: .; V: TRBV7-2; CDR3: CASSLKGQGVMGYEQYF; DNA: TGTGCCAGCAGCTTAAAGGGACAGGGCGTGATGGGCTACGAGCAGTACTTC
D: .; J: TRBJ1-2; size: few; V: TRBV11-2; CDR3: CASSLGPANYGYTF; DNA: TGTGCCAGCAGCTTGGGACCCGCTAACTATGGCTACACCTTC
D: .; J: TRBJ2-7; size: few; V: TRBV6-5; CDR3: CASSYRPRVAGSYEQYF; DNA: TGTGCCAGCAGTTACCGACCCAGGGTTGCGGGAAGTTACGAGCAGTACTTC
D: .; J: TRBJ2-2; size: many; V: TRBV5-6; CDR3: CASSISAGELFF; DNA: TGTGCCAGCAGCATCAGTGCCGGGGAGCTGTTTTTT
D: TRBD2; J: TRBJ2-7; size: .; V: TRBV29-1; CDR3: CSGAGRGSGMFYEQYF; DNA: TGCAGCGGGGCTGGAAGGGGTAGCGGGATGTTCTACGAGCAGTACTTC
D: .; J: TRBJ1-6; size: .; V: TRBV9; CDR3: CASSPGFSYNSPLHF; DNA: TGTGCCAGCAGTCCAGGGTTTTCCTATAATTCACCCCTCCACTTT
D: TRBD2; J: TRBJ2-1; size: .; V: TRBV5-1; CDR3: CASSIADPGLGDSGEQFF; DNA: TGCGCCAGCAGCATTGCCGACCCGGGACTAGGGGATAGTGGTGAGCAGTTCTTC
D: .; J: TRBJ1-4; size: .; V: TRBV29-1; CDR3: CSALVSGNEKLFF; DNA: TGCAGCGCCTTGGTCAGCGGAAACGAAAAACTGTTTTTT
D: TRBD1; J: TRBJ2-7; size: .; V: TRBV10-3; CDR3: CAISEGTGPPSEQYF; DNA: TGTGCCATCAGTGAAGGGACAGGGCCTCCCTCCGAGCAGTACTTC
D: TRBD1; J: TRBJ1-6; size: few; V: TRBV6-1; CDR3: CATTGIRNSPLHF; DNA: TGTGCCACGACAGGGATCCGAAATTCACCCCTCCACTTT
D: .; J: TRBJ2-3; size: few; V: TRBV12-3/TRBV12-4; CDR3: CASSREDTQYF; DNA: TGTGCCAGCAGCCGGGAAGATACGCAGTATTTT
D: .; J: TRBJ2-5; size: many; V: TRBV5-1; CDR3: CASSLVVETQYF; DNA: TGCGCCAGCAGCTTGGTTGTGGAGACCCAGTACTTC
D: TRBD2; J: TRBJ2-2; size: .; V: TRBV2; CDR3: CASSDTSGRPPSLFF; DNA: TGTGCCAGCAGCGATACTAGCGGGCGACCCCCGTCGCTGTTTTTT
D: TRBD2; J: TRBJ2-3; size: .; V: TRBV27; CDR3: CASKVSSGSTDTQYF; DNA: TGTGCCAGCAAGGTCTCTAGCGGGAGCACAGATACGCAGTATTTT
D: .; J: TRBJ1-1; size: many; V: TRBV20-1; CDR3: CSVRARANTEAFF; DNA: TGCAGTGTACGAGCCCGGGCGAACACTGAAGCTTTCTTT
D: .; J: TRBJ2-3; size: .; V: TRBV7-2; CDR3: CASSLARGGDTQYF; DNA: TGTGCCAGCAGCTTAGCCAGGGGAGGAGATACGCAGTATTTT
D: .; J: TRBJ2-2; size: .; V: TRBV25-1; CDR3: CASSVETGELFF; DNA: TGTGCCAGCAGTGTTGAAACCGGGGAGCTGTTTTTT
D: .; J: TRBJ2-5; size: few; V: TRBV5-1; CDR3: CASSFRWDETQYF; DNA: TGCGCCAGCAGCTTTAGATGGGATGAGACCCAGTACTTC
D: .; J: TRBJ2-3; size: few; V: TRBV12-3/TRBV12-4; CDR3: CASSPRAINTDTQYF; DNA: TGTGCCAGCAGTCCCAGGGCTATCAACACAGATACGCAGTATTTT
D: .; J: TRBJ1-1; size: few; V: TRBV7-2; CDR3: CASSLVGYKETFF; DNA: TGTGCCAGCAGCTTAGTGGGGTACAAGGAGACTTTCTTT
D: TRBD2; J: TRBJ2-3; size: few; V: TRBV4-3; CDR3: CASSQVLAGSLGDTDTQYF; DNA: TGCGCCAGCAGCCAAGTTCTAGCGGGAAGTTTGGGGGACACAGATACGCAGTATTTT
D: .; J: TRBJ2-4; size: .; V: TRBV12-3/TRBV12-4; CDR3: CASRDQNIQYF; DNA: TGTGCCAGCCGGGACCAAAACATTCAGTACTTC
D: .; J: TRBJ2-4; size: few; V: TRBV21-1; CDR3: CASKRDLKAKNIQYF; DNA: TGTGCCAGCAAGCGGGACTTGAAAGCCAAAAACATTCAGTACTTC
D: .; J: TRBJ1-2; size: few; V: TRBV5-5; CDR3: CASSSRLLGAYGYTF; DNA: TGTGCCAGCAGCTCCCGGTTGTTAGGGGCCTATGGCTACACCTTC
D: .; J: TRBJ2-6; size: .; V: TRBV11-2; CDR3: CASSFGQGGPSGANVLTF; DNA: TGTGCCAGCAGCTTTGGGCAGGGAGGACCCTCTGGGGCCAACGTCCTGACTTTC
D: .; J: TRBJ1-2; size: .; V: TRBV28; CDR3: CASSLDGHYGYTF; DNA: TGTGCCAGCAGTTTAGACGGTCACTATGGCTACACCTTC
D: TRBD2; J: TRBJ2-1; size: few; V: TRBV7-8; CDR3: CASRPGTSGYNEQFF; DNA: TGTGCCAGCCGTCCAGGGACTAGTGGATACAATGAGCAGTTCTTC
D: TRBD2; J: TRBJ2-3; size: .; V: TRBV20-1; CDR3: CSALSSGRSTDTQYF; DNA: TGCAGTGCTCTGTCTAGCGGGAGAAGCACAGATACGCAGTATTTT
D: TRBD2; J: TRBJ2-3; size: .; V: TRBV5-4; CDR3: CASSSPALAGVSLADTQYF; DNA: TGTGCCAGCAGTTCGCCAGCACTAGCGGGAGTATCGCTAGCAGATACGCAGTATTTT
D: .; J: TRBJ1-4; size: .; V: TRBV27; CDR3: CASSFIGGEKLFF; DNA: TGTGCCAGCAGCTTTATAGGGGGGGAAAAACTGTTTTTT
D: TRBD2; J: TRBJ2-5; size: .; V: TRBV25-1; CDR3: CASSGSSGGGTSDPETQYF; DNA: TGTGCCAGCAGTGGGTCCTCCGGTGGTGGTACTAGCGATCCGGAGACCCAGTACTTC